Sequencing of this T cell receptor (beta chain) was carried out in a study of regulatory T cells in long-lasting Graves disease. Study context: Antithyroid drugs had been taken by newly diagnosed Graves' patients for under 3 months. The study, taken as a whole, reports: Favoring TRBV28, TRBJ1-2 and TRBJ2-5 was a feature seen in persistent disease.

Building the TCR beta libraries relied on iRepertoire HTBI primers, and CDR3 regions underwent Arm-PCR. TCRdb processed the multiplex PCR reads anew with MiXCR; each CDR3 protein has one entry. The sample includes roughly 500,000 distinct CDR3 sequences, about 14% seen only once; the top ten take roughly 15%. The CDR3 extends over 16 amino acids. The V and J ends lost 1 base and 0 bases respectively, with 8 bases between them. Germline lookup yields CDR1 SGHNT and CDR2 YYREEE (reference sequence). To note about this clonotype: Antigen: not known.

The time point: newly diagnosed GD, antithyroid drugs for less than 3 months. PBMC-derived RNA was used for the TCR library. The same data also went into a second study, on T cells in Graves' hyperthyroidism and ophthalmopathy. That paper notes: Not enrolled were patients with uncontrolled infection, other autoimmune disease, pregnancy or lactation.

V and J are TRBV5-4 and TRBJ2-6; D may be TRBD1 (5 bases). The sequence was collected from a woman aged 45-65 years with Graves disease. The input for sequencing was peripheral blood mononuclear cells (PBMCs), taken at new diagnosis, from a patient treated with antithyroid drugs. CDR3 sequence: CASSLTTVSGANVLTF. The CDR3, as DNA: TGTGCCAGCAGCTTGACGACAGTCTCTGGGGCCAACGTCCTGACTTTC.